A single sample is the source of the 5 T cell receptor beta chains below, sequenced in a study of blood T cell repertoires in COVID-19. The table came from immunoSEQ multiplex PCR; TCRdb's copy has only in-frame clones and leaves some out. The sample consists of more than 65,000 clones, around 84% of them appearing once. Sequenced material: peripheral blood. These receptors all come from a human donor in a cohort sampled during active COVID-19.

The chain joins TRBV5-1 to TRBJ1-2, with 8 positions matching TRBD1. Germline-derived CDR1 and CDR2 are SGHRS and YFSETQ. V lost 2 bases to trimming and J lost 0 bases; unmatched junction nucleotides: 3. The CDR3 loop spans 15 amino acids. CDR3 in amino acids: CASSLTGGTNYGYTF. The CDR3 bases are TGCGCCAGCAGCTTAACAGGGGGGACTAACTATGGCTACACCTTC.

This clone was recorded only once. This chain joins TRBV7-9 and TRBJ2-7; D might be TRBD2 (5 bases). The CDR3 is 11 amino acids. V lost 3 bases and J lost 6, with 6 bases in between. Germline-derived CDR1 and CDR2 are SEHNR and FQNEAQ (reference sequence). CDR3 coding DNA: TGTGCCAGCAGCTTCGGGGTCGAGCAGTACTTC. This translates into CASSFGVEQYF.

This sequence joins TRBV6-2 or TRBV6-3 and TRBJ1-2; 8 nucleotides line up with TRBD1. V was clipped by 5 bases and J by 7 bases; unmatched bases: 6. Germline loops: CDR1 MNHEY, CDR2 SVGEGT. This CDR3 is built from 13 residues. The CDR3 DNA reads TGTGCCAGCAGTGACAGGGGAGTGGTTGGCTACACCTTC. Translation: CASSDRGVVGYTF.

The rearrangement joins TRBV5-1 to TRBJ2-5; TRBD2 matches 8 bases. CDR1 and CDR2 (germline): SGHRS, YFSETQ. The CDR3 spans 17 residues. The V gene end was trimmed by 2 bases and the J gene end by 2 bases; junction bases not matched to a gene: 11. Written as DNA, the CDR3 is TGCGCCAGCAGCTTCCTTGTTGGAGCGGGGGCGCAAGAGACCCAGTACTTC. Protein product: CASSFLVGAGAQETQYF.

DNA of the CDR3: TGTGCCAGCAGTTTATTGGGGGCGCAGGGCACTGAAGCTTTCTTT. Its translation is CASSLLGAQGTEAFF. This chain connects TRBV27 to TRBJ1-1; a possible D gene is TRBD1 (6 bases). The length of the CDR3 is 15 residues. V was cut by 1 base and J by 4 bases, with 13 bases left in between. Germline CDR1 reads MNHEY; CDR2 reads SMNVEV (reference sequence).